This T cell receptor (beta chain) was sequenced for a study of cytomegalovirus exposure and HLA in healthy donors. Overall study results and limits: CMV serostatus stood as the only immune exposure information on hand.

Researchers ran the PCR with 60 Vbeta and 13 Jbeta primers. Method: immunoSEQ multiplex PCR; TCRdb's copy keeps in-frame clones and lacks some. Seen here are about 160,000 clones, roughly 80% observed once, and the top ten hold roughly 10%. A word on this clone: Its antigen is unidentified.

The TCR was taken from a man aged 50-59 years in good health and CMV-seropositive. Sequencing was carried out using PBMCs.

CDR3 amino acids: CASSEAVSRGEQFF. The DNA for the CDR3 is TGTGCCAGCAGTGAAGCCGTCAGCAGAGGGGAGCAGTTCTTC. The chain joins TRBV6-1 to TRBJ2-1, with a weak D call TRBD2 (5 bases). The germline V gene has CDR1 MNHNS and CDR2 SASEGT. This CDR3 is built from 14 residues. V was pared by 0 bases and J by 10 bases, with 13 bases between.